This record looks at one TCR beta chain sequence and its context. The CDR3 is 15 residues long. V lost 3 bases and J lost 4; bases outside the gene matches: 4. Germline V lookup: CDR1 GTSNPN, CDR2 SVGIG (reference sequence). The entry originates in a study of OX40 agonist ivuxolimab in advanced cancers. Profiling relied on immunoSEQ multiplex PCR, and the TCRdb table lists in-frame clones only, not all of them. Among around 25,000 clones listed, roughly 80% were seen once. The chain carries TRBV30 and TRBJ2-1; TRBD1 matches 12 bases. The TCR originated in an adult with an advanced solid tumor such as melanoma, head and neck, liver or kidney cancer. This specimen was CD4+ or CD8+ T cells sorted from blood, taken in a trial of the OX40 agonist ivuxolimab. CDR3: CAWSAGQGAYNEQFF. The CDR3, as DNA: TGTGCCTGGAGCGCGGGACAGGGGGCTTACAATGAGCAGTTCTTC.